These 16 T cell receptor beta chains were all obtained from the same sample, sequenced in a study of cytomegalovirus exposure and HLA in healthy donors. 13 Jbeta primers and 60 Vbeta primers were used for the PCR. This table comes from immunoSEQ multiplex PCR, and its TCRdb copy is limited to in-frame clones, with some not included. Here the sample spans approximately 200,000 clones, around 77% being singletons. The sample was PBMCs. Receptors were obtained from a young woman in good health and CMV-seronegative.

The V gene is TRBV7-2, the J gene TRBJ1-3, with D perhaps TRBD1 (5 bases). V was shortened by 3 bases and J by 0 bases, with 12 bases between the two germline ends. This CDR3 has 16 residues. Germline values: CDR1 SGHTA, CDR2 FQGNSA. The CDR3 sequence is CASSFGGPSSGNTIYF. CDR3 DNA: TGTGCCAGCAGCTTCGGGGGACCGAGCTCTGGAAACACCATATATTTT.

V usage is TRBV19 and J usage is TRBJ2-7; TRBD1 agrees at 9 bases. There are 14 residues in the CDR3. Trimming cost V 5 bases and J 6 bases; bases outside gene matches: 8. Looked up from germline, CDR1 is LNHDA and CDR2 is SQIVND (reference sequence). The DNA for the CDR3 is TGTGCCAGTAGTCCACGGACAGGGGCGGTCGAGCAGTACTTC. Translating it yields CASSPRTGAVEQYF.

V is TRBV5-6 and J is TRBJ2-1; TRBD1 agrees at 11 bases. V gave up 7 bases and J gave up 12 bases; unmatched junction bases: 15. Germline V gene sequence: CDR1 SGHDT, CDR2 YYEEEE. The CDR3 sequence is 15 residues long. In DNA, the CDR3 is TGTGCCAGCGCAACCTCGGGACAGGGGGTGATGTCGCAGTTCTTC. Its translation is CASATSGQGVMSQFF.

This chain links TRBV11-3 with TRBJ1-5, with 7 bases matching TRBD1. Germline CDR1 and CDR2: SGHNT and YENEEA. The CDR3 has 20 amino acids. J gave up 0 bases and V 3 bases, and 17 bases lay outside the gene matches. CDR3 in amino acids: CASSFGETGRVLYSNQPQHF. For the CDR3, the DNA is TGTGCCAGCAGCTTTGGGGAGACAGGGCGCGTCCTGTATAGCAATCAGCCCCAGCATTTT.

The CDR3 is CASSLGSLASGEAFF. For the CDR3, the DNA is TGTGCCAGCAGCTTAGGCTCCCTAGCGTCCGGTGAAGCTTTCTTT. The chain couples TRBV13 to TRBJ1-1; D is ambiguous. This CDR3 region has 15 residues. Trimming pared 0 bases from V and 7 bases from J, leaving 15 bases between. Per germline, CDR1 PRHDT and CDR2 FYEKMQ (reference sequence). Variable domain in full (rest from reference TRBV13 and TRBJ1-1): AAGVIQSPRHLIKEKRETATLKCYPIPRHDTVYWYQQGPGQDPQFLISFYEKMQSDKGSIPDRFSAQQFSDYHSELNMSSLELGDSALYFCASSLGSLASGEAFFGQGTRLTVV.

The rearrangement uses TRBV7-9 and TRBJ2-7; TRBD1 matches at 7 bases. The CDR3 has 15 amino acids. Per the germline V gene, CDR1 is SEHNR and CDR2 is FQNEAQ (reference sequence). J gave up 5 bases and V 1 base, and 8 bases lay outside the gene matches. The DNA of the CDR3 is TGTGCCAGCAGCTTAGAAAACAGGGGTCGAAACGAGCAGTACTTC. Its translation is CASSLENRGRNEQYF.

The rearrangement links TRBV7-2 to TRBJ1-4; D may be TRBD1 (6 bases). Looked up from germline, CDR1 is SGHTA and CDR2 is FQGNSA. V was cut by 5 bases and J by 7 bases, with 14 bases left in between. CDR3 length equals 14 residues. CDR3 in DNA: TGTGCCAGCAGCGACGGGAGGGGGGGTGAAAAACTGTTTTTT. As protein: CASSDGRGGEKLFF.

This clone was counted once. CDR3 residues: CASSQDSLAGESRYEQYF. CDR3 sequence (DNA): TGTGCCAGCAGCCAAGATTCTCTAGCGGGAGAGTCCCGTTACGAGCAGTACTTC. The V and J genes are TRBV4-2 and TRBJ2-7; TRBD2 aligns across 10 bases. The CDR3 is 18 amino acids. From germline, CDR1 is LGHNA and CDR2 YNFKEQ. Losses at the gene ends were 0 bases for V and 4 bases for J; bases not matched to a gene: 12.

The CDR3 DNA reads as TGTGCCAGCAGTTTAAGCCCCCGGGGGTCCGGTGAAGCTTTCTTT. Translated: CASSLSPRGSGEAFF. The rearrangement links TRBV28 to TRBJ1-1; possibly TRBD1 for D (5 bases). V gave up 2 bases and J gave up 7 bases, with 17 bases separating them. CDR1 and CDR2 from the germline V gene are MDHEN and SYDVKM. The length of the CDR3 is 15 residues.

The chain has TRBV11-2 and TRBJ1-2; TRBD1 agrees at 7 bases. Germline V gives CDR1 SGHAT, CDR2 FQNNGV. The CDR3 runs 15 residues. The V segment lost 2 bases and the J segment 2 bases; nucleotides outside the gene matches: 5. CDR3 residues: CASSLRQGVNYGYTF. The DNA for the CDR3 is TGTGCCAGCAGCTTACGCCAGGGGGTGAACTATGGCTACACCTTC.

This chain connects TRBV4-1 to TRBJ2-2; possible D gene TRBD2, 5 bases. Trimming took off 3 bases at V and 0 bases at J, with 8 bases between the two ends. Germline values: CDR1 MGHRA, CDR2 YSYEKL. This CDR3 spans 15 amino acids. CDR3: CASSQRTSNTGELFF. The CDR3 DNA follows: TGCGCCAGCAGCCAGCGGACTTCGAACACCGGGGAGCTGTTTTTT.

This clone was observed once. The chain couples TRBV14 to TRBJ2-1, with 7 nucleotides matching TRBD1. The CDR3 loop spans 16 amino acids. With V trimmed by 0 bases and J by 4 bases, 6 bases remained unmatched. Germline loops: CDR1 SGHDN, CDR2 FVKESK. The CDR3 nucleotides are TGTGCCAGCAGCCAAGATCGTCCAGGGGGATACAATGAGCAGTTCTTC. Translating gives CASSQDRPGGYNEQFF.

The V call is TRBV19, the J call TRBJ1-2, with TRBD1 identical over 7 bases. This CDR3 spans 12 amino acids. Per germline, CDR1 LNHDA and CDR2 SQIVND (reference sequence). The V gene end was trimmed by 10 bases and the J gene end by 2 bases; junction bases not matched to a gene: 4. CDR3 amino acids: CAKPGQNYGYTF. In nucleotides, the CDR3 is TGTGCCAAGCCGGGACAGAACTATGGCTACACCTTC.

The genes are TRBV27 and TRBJ2-7; 7 positions match TRBD1. This CDR3 region has 14 residues. Germline CDR1 MNHEY, CDR2 SMNVEV (reference sequence). The ends lost 8 bases at V and 9 bases at J; junction bases unmatched: 16. DNA of the CDR3: TGTGCCAGCTTATCTTTTGACAGGGCCAAATGGCAGTACTTC. Protein product: CASLSFDRAKWQYF.

The chain uses TRBV25-1 and TRBJ2-6; 7 bases are a match to TRBD1. This CDR3 spans 17 amino acids. In germline, CDR1 is MGHDK, CDR2 SYGVNS. Trimming took 6 bases from V and 0 from J; bases not matched to a gene: 8. The CDR3: CASSPRQGNSGANVLTF. In DNA, the CDR3 is TGTGCCAGCAGCCCCCGACAGGGCAACTCTGGGGCCAACGTCCTGACTTTC.

The CDR3 loop is CATIARESAGAGELFF. The CDR3, as DNA: TGTGCCACCATTGCCCGGGAGTCTGCGGGGGCCGGGGAGCTGTTTTTT. This rearrangement joins TRBV2 to TRBJ2-2, with 7 bases aligning to TRBD2. With V trimmed by 10 bases and J by 6 bases, 17 bases remained unmatched. The germline gives CDR1 SNHLY, CDR2 FYNNEI. The CDR3 spans 16 residues. The full variable domain, rest sourced from reference TRBV2 and TRBJ2-2, is EPEVTQTPSHQVTQMGQEVILRCVPISNHLYFYWYRQILGQKVEFLVSFYNNEISEKSEIFDDQFSVERPDGSNFTLKIRSTKLEDSAMYFCATIARESAGAGELFFGEGSRLTVL.